This T cell receptor (beta chain) was documented in a study of tumor-infiltrating lymphocytes in primary liver carcinoma. The length of the CDR3 is 14 residues. V lost 11 bases to trimming and J lost 4 bases, with 20 bases between them. Germline loops: CDR1 SGHAT, CDR2 FQNNGV. Starting material for RNA and DNA co-extraction consisted of roughly 20-34 mg of unsorted bulk tissue. Making TCR beta cDNA involved roughly 0.55 ug total RNA and a constant-region primer. Researchers made the TCR beta libraries by running three nested multiplex PCR rounds with slightly modified ARM-PCR. TRBV1-TRBV30 forward primers paired with a C-beta reverse primer drove the first two PCR rounds, ten to eleven cycles each. TCRdb re-derived calls from the multiplex PCR reads in MiXCR, one entry per CDR3 protein. This sample carries more than 45,000 distinct CDR3 sequences, over 65% of them seen once, and the ten largest clones take about a quarter.

In regard to this clonotype: In this CDR3 the conserved last residue, phenylalanine or tryptophan, is missing, so a read error is likely.

Sequencing was carried out using liver tumor tissue from sampling region 3. Regarding subset: tumor region T3, left-lateral pole. The receptor was isolated from a man aged 35 to 55 with primary liver carcinoma and hepatitis B virus infection. This sequence joins TRBV11-2 and TRBJ1-2; D might be TRBD1 (6 bases). For the CDR3, the DNA is TGTGCCTTCAGCTTAGTACAGGGTTTCTATGGCTACACCTCC. This encodes CAFSLVQGFYGYTS.